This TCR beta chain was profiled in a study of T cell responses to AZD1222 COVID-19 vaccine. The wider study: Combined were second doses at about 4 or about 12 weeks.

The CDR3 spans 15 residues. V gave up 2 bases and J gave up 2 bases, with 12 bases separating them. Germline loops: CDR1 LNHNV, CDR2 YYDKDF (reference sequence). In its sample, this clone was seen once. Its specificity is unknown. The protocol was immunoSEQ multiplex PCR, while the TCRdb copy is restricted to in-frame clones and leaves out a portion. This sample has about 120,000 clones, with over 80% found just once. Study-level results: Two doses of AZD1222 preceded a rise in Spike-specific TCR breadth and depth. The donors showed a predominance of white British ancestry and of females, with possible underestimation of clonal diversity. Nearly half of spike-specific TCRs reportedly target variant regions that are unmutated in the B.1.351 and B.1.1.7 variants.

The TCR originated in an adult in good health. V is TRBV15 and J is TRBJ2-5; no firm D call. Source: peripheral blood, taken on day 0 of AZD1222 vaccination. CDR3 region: CATSRSVNSQETQYF. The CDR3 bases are TGTGCCACCAGCAGATCCGTCAACAGTCAAGAGACCCAGTACTTC.